These T cell receptor beta chains were read from a single sample in a study of blood T cell repertoires in COVID-19. Only in-frame clones appear in the TCRdb table, and some are missing; sequencing was by immunoSEQ multiplex PCR. This sample has 85,000 to 130,000 clones, with roughly 86% found just once. Sequenced: peripheral blood. Every receptor here comes from a woman in her fifties or sixties with acute or convalescent COVID-19. Each CDR3 is given with its conserved first and last residue. The D gene is left open where the match is weak. Clone size is shown for a subset of rows, as once, few, many or a class of expanded clone.

clone_size j_call d_call v_call cdr3_nt cdr3_aa
. TRBJ2-3 . TRBV18 TGTGCCAGCTCCCCCTTCGGGGGACGTACAGATACGCAGTATTTT CASSPFGGRTDTQYF
. TRBJ1-1 TRBD1 TRBV9 TGTGCCAGCAGCGCCGAACTATCAGGGACAGGGCTGAACACTGAAGCTTTCTTT CASSAELSGTGLNTEAFF
. TRBJ1-1 . TRBV12-3/TRBV12-4 TGTGCCAGCAGTGTCGGACATTTAGAGGAGGCTTTCTTT CASSVGHLEEAFF
. TRBJ1-1 . TRBV6-1 TGTGCCAGCAGTGACCAGGGAAGGGGCAGGAATGAAGCTTTCTTT CASSDQGRGRNEAFF
. TRBJ1-2 . TRBV6-4 TGTGCCAGCAGTGACGAGGGATCGGCTGAAGACTATGGCTACACCTTC CASSDEGSAEDYGYTF
once TRBJ2-3 TRBD1 TRBV7-3 TGTGCCAGCAGCTTATCCAGGGGGCAAGATACGCAGTATTTT CASSLSRGQDTQYF
. TRBJ1-3 TRBD1 TRBV19 TGTGCCAGTAGTATTCGGGACAGGGGAGGAAACACCATATATTTT CASSIRDRGGNTIYF
. TRBJ1-2 . TRBV18 TGTGCCAGCTCACCACCGAGAAGGGGCGGAATTCAGAGCTATGGCTACACCTTC CASSPPRRGGIQSYGYTF
. TRBJ1-5 TRBD1 TRBV19 TGTGCCAGTAGTCTCCCCGGGACAGGGGTCTATCAGCCCCAGCATTTT CASSLPGTGVYQPQHF
. TRBJ2-2 . TRBV1 TGCACCAGCAGCCACAAAGCGGGACTCGGGGAGCTGTTTTTT CTSSHKAGLGELFF
. TRBJ2-7 TRBD2 TRBV9 TGTGCCAGCAGCGTAGGGGCTAGCGGGACCTACGAGCAGTACTTC CASSVGASGTYEQYF
. TRBJ1-1 . TRBV5-1 TGCGCCAGCAGGGGGCCTTCGAACACTGAAGCTTTCTTT CASRGPSNTEAFF
once TRBJ1-2 TRBD1 TRBV3-1/TRBV3-2 TGTGCCAGCAGCCAGGTGGGCGGGACAGGGCCCTCTGGCTACACCTTC CASSQVGGTGPSGYTF
. TRBJ2-2 TRBD2 TRBV3-1/TRBV3-2 TGTGCCAGCACCCGAGCGGGAGACACCGGGGAGCTGTTTTTT CASTRAGDTGELFF